Presented here are 7 T cell receptor beta chains from one specimen sequenced in a study of control samples from healthy donors and cancer patients. TCRdb's table, derived via immunoSEQ multiplex PCR, lists solely in-frame clones and lacks some. The data hold about 160,000 clones, with over 85% observed a single time. The sample was blood. The receptors originated from a woman aged 40 to 50 in good health.

V usage is TRBV3-1 (or the pseudogene TRBV3-2) and J usage is TRBJ2-1, with D unresolved. Trimming took off 0 bases at V and 10 bases at J, with 13 bases between the two ends. Germline values: CDR1 LGHDT, CDR2 YNNKEL (reference sequence). The CDR3 loop spans 14 amino acids. CDR3: CASSQESRRGEQFF. Here the CDR3 DNA reads TGTGCCAGCAGCCAAGAAAGTCGACGTGGCGAGCAGTTCTTC.

V gene TRBV27 combines with J gene TRBJ1-1; D remains unclear. The CDR3 is made up of 13 amino acids. CDR1 MNHEY and CDR2 SMNVEV come from the germline V gene (reference sequence). V was shortened by 2 bases and J by 1 base, with 5 bases between the two germline ends. CDR3 residues: CASSLNRNTEAFF. The DNA of the CDR3 is TGTGCCAGCAGTTTAAACCGGAACACTGAAGCTTTCTTT.

This clone appeared once. The chain links TRBV4-3 to TRBJ1-1; the match to TRBD1 covers 7 bases. Trimming removed 4 bases from V and 0 bases from J; junction bases left unmatched: 14. Germline loops: CDR1 LGHNA, CDR2 YSLEER. The CDR3 is made up of 18 amino acids. CDR3 nucleotides: TGCGCCAGCAGCCGGGAAGGCGGACAGGCCGGGATGAACACTGAAGCTTTCTTT. Amino acid sequence: CASSREGGQAGMNTEAFF.

The count of this clone is one. The genes are TRBV15 and TRBJ2-5; perhaps TRBD2 as D (5 bases). Germline V gene data show CDR1 as LNHNV and CDR2 as YYDKDF (reference sequence). The CDR3 has 15 residues. With 0 bases removed from V and 5 bases from J, the gap between germline ends came to 13 bases. The CDR3 DNA reads as TGTGCCACCAGCAGAGAGTTGCGGGCCGAGGAGACCCAGTACTTC. This codes for CATSRELRAEETQYF.

The chain combines TRBV30 with TRBJ1-1; D is possibly TRBD1 (6 bases). This CDR3 has 13 residues. Deletions cut 3 bases from V and 0 bases from J, with 8 bases between. CDR1 GTSNPN and CDR2 SVGIG come from the germline V gene (reference sequence). CDR3 coding DNA: TGTGCCTGGAGAGGACAGATGAACACTGAAGCTTTCTTT. Translating it yields CAWRGQMNTEAFF.

The chain couples TRBV6-6 to TRBJ1-2; D is unresolved. Looked up from germline, CDR1 is MNHNY and CDR2 is SVGAGI (reference sequence). Deletions cut 5 bases from V and 2 bases from J, with 6 bases between. This CDR3 has 12 amino acids. In DNA form, the CDR3 reads TGTGCCAGCAGTACGCAGAACTATGGCTACACCTTC. This codes for CASSTQNYGYTF.

This sequence joins TRBV7-2 and TRBJ1-2; the D gene is possibly TRBD1 (5 bases). This CDR3 spans 15 amino acids. V was trimmed by 6 bases and J by 3 bases, leaving 17 bases between them. The germline V gene has CDR1 SGHTA and CDR2 FQGNSA. The CDR3 nucleotides read TGTGCCAGCAGTAAGGAATCCGGGACGGACTATGGCTACACCTTC. Amino acid sequence: CASSKESGTDYGYTF.